This T cell receptor beta chain stems from a study of cytomegalovirus exposure and HLA in healthy donors. The CDR3 is 16 amino acids. Germline values: CDR1 GTSNPN, CDR2 SVGIG (reference sequence). The V end was cut by 0 bases, the J end by 0 bases, with 11 bases between. Turning to this clone: Its antigen is as yet unknown.

PCR used 60 Vbeta primers and 13 Jbeta primers. Libraries were prepared by immunoSEQ multiplex PCR; TCRdb keeps only in-frame clonotypes and omits some of them. The sample has around 180,000 clones, 80% seen once. Notes on the study in general: Information on immune exposure was restricted to one variable (CMV serostatus). Earlier analysis yielded a pattern in which most TCR beta V segments were productive about 90% or about 30% of the time.

The chain combines TRBV30 with TRBJ1-4; no clear D. The source is a man in his forties in good health and CMV-seronegative. Sequencing was done on a sample of PBMCs. In DNA, the CDR3 is TGTGCCTGGAGTGTCGAAGTACTAGCAACTAATGAAAAACTGTTTTTT. Protein sequence: CAWSVEVLATNEKLFF.